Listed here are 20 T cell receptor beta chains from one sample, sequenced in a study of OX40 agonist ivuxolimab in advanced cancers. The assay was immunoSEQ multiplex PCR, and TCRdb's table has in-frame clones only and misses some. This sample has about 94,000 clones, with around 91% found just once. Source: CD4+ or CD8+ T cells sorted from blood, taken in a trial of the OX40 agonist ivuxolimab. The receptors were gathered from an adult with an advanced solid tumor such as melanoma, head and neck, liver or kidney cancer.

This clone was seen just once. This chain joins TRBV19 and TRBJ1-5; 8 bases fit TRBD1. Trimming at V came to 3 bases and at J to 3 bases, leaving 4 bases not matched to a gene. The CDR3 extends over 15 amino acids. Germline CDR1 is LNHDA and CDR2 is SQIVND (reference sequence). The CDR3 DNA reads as TGTGCCAGTAGTATGGGACAGGCCGTCAATCAGCCCCAGCATTTT. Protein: CASSMGQAVNQPQHF.

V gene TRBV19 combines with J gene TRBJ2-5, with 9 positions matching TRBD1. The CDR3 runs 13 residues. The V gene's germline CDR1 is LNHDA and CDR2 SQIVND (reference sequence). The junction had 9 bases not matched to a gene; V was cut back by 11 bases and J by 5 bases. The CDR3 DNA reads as TGTGCCCTGGACAGGGGAATTTGGGAGACCCAGTACTTC. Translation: CALDRGIWETQYF.

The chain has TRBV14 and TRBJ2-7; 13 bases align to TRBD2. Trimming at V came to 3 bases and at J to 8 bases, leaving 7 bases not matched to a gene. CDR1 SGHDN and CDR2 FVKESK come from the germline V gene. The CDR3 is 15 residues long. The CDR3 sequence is CASSQNPGLAGKQYF. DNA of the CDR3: TGTGCCAGCAGCCAGAACCCGGGACTAGCGGGAAAGCAGTACTTC.

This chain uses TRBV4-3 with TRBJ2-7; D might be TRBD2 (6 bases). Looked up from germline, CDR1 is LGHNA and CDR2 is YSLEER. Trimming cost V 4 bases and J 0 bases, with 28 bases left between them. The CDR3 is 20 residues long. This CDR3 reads CASSLTLPGAYSTSSYEQYF. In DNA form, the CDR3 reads TGCGCCAGCAGCCTAACTCTTCCGGGAGCCTATAGTACCAGCTCCTACGAGCAGTACTTC.

The CDR3 sequence is CASSLVGRAKWDTQYF. The CDR3 DNA reads as TGTGCCAGCAGCTTAGTGGGGCGGGCTAAGTGGGATACGCAGTATTTT. The chain links TRBV11-3 to TRBJ2-3; D is possibly TRBD1 or TRBD2 (5 bases each). CDR3 length: 16 residues. V was cut by 1 base and J by 6 bases, with 17 bases left in between. CDR1 and CDR2 (germline): SGHNT, YENEEA.

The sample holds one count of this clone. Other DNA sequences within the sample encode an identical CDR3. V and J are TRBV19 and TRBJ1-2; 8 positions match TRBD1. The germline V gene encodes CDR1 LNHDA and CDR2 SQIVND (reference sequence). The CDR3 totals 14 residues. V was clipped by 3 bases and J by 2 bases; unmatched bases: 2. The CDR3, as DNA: TGTGCCAGTAGTATTCAGGGGGCAAACTATGGCTACACCTTC. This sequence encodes CASSIQGANYGYTF.

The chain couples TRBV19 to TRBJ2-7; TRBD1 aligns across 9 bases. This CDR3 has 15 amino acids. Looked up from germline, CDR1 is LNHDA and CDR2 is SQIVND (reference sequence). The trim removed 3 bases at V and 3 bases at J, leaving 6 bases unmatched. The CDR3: CASSIKPGQGYEQYF. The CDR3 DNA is TGTGCCAGTAGTATTAAACCGGGACAGGGCTACGAGCAGTACTTC.

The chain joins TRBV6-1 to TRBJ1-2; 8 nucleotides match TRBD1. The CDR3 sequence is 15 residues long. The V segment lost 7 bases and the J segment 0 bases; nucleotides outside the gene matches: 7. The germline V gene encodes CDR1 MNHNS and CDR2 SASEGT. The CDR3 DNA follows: TGTGCCAGCACCCACCCGGACAGGGCTAACTATGGCTACACCTTC. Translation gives CASTHPDRANYGYTF.

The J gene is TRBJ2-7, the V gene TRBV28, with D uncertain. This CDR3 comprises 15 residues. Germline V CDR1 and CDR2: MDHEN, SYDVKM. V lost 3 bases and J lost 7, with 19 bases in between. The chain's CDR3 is CASSFRVTPRREQYF. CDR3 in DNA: TGTGCCAGCAGTTTTAGGGTCACTCCGCGAAGGGAGCAGTACTTC.

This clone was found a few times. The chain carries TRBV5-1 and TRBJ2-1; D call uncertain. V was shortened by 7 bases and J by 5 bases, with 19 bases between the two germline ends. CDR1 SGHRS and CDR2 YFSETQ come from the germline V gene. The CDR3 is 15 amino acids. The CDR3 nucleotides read TGCGCCAGCCGCCGGGTCCGGGCAGGAAACAATGAGCAGTTCTTC. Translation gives CASRRVRAGNNEQFF.

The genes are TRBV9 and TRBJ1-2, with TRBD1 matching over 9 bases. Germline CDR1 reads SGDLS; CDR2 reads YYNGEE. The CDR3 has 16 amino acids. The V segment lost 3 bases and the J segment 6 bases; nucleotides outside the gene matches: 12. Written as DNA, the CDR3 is TGTGCCAGCAGCGGGGCCCTAGAAGGGACAGGGCATGGCTACACCTTC. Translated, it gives CASSGALEGTGHGYTF.

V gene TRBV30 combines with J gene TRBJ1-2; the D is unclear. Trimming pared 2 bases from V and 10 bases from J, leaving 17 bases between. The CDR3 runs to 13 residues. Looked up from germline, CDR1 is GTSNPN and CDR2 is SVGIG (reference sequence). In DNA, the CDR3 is TGTGCCTGGAGTCCTACGGGTCACGAGGACTACACCTTC. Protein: CAWSPTGHEDYTF.

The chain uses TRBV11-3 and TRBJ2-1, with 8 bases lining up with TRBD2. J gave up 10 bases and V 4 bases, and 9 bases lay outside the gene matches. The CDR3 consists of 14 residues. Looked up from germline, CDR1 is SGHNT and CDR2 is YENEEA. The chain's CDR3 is CASSSTGGPVEQFF. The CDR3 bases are TGTGCCAGCAGCTCCACGGGAGGGCCCGTGGAGCAGTTCTTC.

CDR3 in amino acids: CASSLRRGRATDTQYF. The CDR3 DNA is TGTGCCAGCAGCTTACGTCGCGGGAGGGCCACAGATACGCAGTATTTT. The rearrangement joins TRBV13 to TRBJ2-3; TRBD2 agrees at 9 bases. This CDR3 region has 16 residues. The V gene's germline CDR1 is PRHDT and CDR2 FYEKMQ (reference sequence). Trimming at V came to 2 bases and at J to 2 bases, leaving 5 bases not matched to a gene.

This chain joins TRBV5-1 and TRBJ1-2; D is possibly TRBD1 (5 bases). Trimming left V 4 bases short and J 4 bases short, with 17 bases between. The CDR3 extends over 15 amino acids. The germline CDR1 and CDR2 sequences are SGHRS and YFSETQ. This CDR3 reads CASSNEIGTSYGYTF. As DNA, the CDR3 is TGCGCCAGCAGCAACGAAATCGGGACCTCCTATGGCTACACCTTC. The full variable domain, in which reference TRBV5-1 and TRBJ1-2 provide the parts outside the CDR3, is KAGVTQTPRYLIKTRGQQVTLSCSPISGHRSVSWYQQTPGQGLQFLFEYFSETQRNKGNFPGRFSGRQFSNSRSEMNVSTLELGDSALYLCASSNEIGTSYGYTFGSGTRLTVV.

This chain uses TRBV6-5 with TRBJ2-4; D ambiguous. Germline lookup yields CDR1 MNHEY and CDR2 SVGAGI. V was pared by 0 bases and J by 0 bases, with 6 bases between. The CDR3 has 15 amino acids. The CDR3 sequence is CASSYSGVAKNIQYF. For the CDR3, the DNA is TGTGCCAGCAGTTACTCTGGGGTAGCCAAAAACATTCAGTACTTC.

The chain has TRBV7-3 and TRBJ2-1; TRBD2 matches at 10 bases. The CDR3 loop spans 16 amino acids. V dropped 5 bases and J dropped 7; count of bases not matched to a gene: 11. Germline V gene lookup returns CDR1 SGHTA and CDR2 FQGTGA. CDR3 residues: CASSLQAGGKVNEQFF. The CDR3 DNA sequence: TGTGCCAGCAGCCTCCAAGCGGGAGGGAAGGTAAATGAGCAGTTCTTC.

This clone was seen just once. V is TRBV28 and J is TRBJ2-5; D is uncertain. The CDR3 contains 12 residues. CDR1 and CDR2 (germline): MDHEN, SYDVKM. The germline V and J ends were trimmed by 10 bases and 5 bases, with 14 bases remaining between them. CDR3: CATRTSRETQYF. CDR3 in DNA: TGTGCCACCCGGACCTCGAGGGAGACCCAGTACTTC.

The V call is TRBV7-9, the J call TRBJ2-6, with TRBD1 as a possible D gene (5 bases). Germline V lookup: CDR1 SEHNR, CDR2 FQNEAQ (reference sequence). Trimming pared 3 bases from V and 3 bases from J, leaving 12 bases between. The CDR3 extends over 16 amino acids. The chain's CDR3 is CASSFGRAVGANVLTF. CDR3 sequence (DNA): TGTGCCAGCAGCTTTGGCAGGGCAGTTGGGGCCAACGTCCTGACTTTC.

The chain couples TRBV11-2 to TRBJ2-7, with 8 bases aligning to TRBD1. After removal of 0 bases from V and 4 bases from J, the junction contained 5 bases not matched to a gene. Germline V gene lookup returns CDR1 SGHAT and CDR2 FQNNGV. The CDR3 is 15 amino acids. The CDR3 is CASSLDQQGAYEQYF. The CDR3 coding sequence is TGTGCCAGCAGCTTAGATCAGCAGGGGGCTTACGAGCAGTACTTC.